This T cell receptor (beta chain) comes out of a study of shared clonotypes between healthy human individuals (dated by TCRdb to about 2020). Regarding the study in general: Three men and two women, aged 18 to 49 years, made up the cohort. Blood TCR repertoires of five healthy adults were deeply sequenced to estimate repertoire size and the extent of clonotype sharing between individuals. To increase sequencing depth and limit assay-specific biases, TCR repertoire library preparation and sequencing were carried out by different laboratories using diverse techniques. Leukapheresis yielded between about 0.9 and 9 billion PBMCs per donor. For each donor, CD4 naive and CD4 memory were each run on three plates, CD8 naive on two plates, and CD8 memory on one plate.

CD8 naive samples were CD45RO-negative cells positively selected for CCR7, giving a CD45RA+CCR7+ population that excluded TemRA cells. The donors were healthy, HIV-negative adults with no recently reported acute infections or vaccinations. Only Caucasian adults living in Nashville, Tennessee, USA were represented among the donors. After blood collection by leukapheresis, PBMCs were isolated using Ficoll-Histopaque density gradient centrifugation and then cryopreserved in the vapor phase of liquid nitrogen. Purity and quantity of every magnetically sorted T cell population were checked by analytical flow cytometry. Genomic DNA was isolated from each sorted fraction and quantified by UV absorbance on a Nanodrop 2000c. Study-wide findings and limitations: Pairwise subsampling led to the expectation that sequencing depth would affect the degree of clonotype sharing among donors. Sampling was limited to blood, and TCR repertoires in tissue likely differ from TCR repertoires in blood. Incomplete sequencing was indicated by rarefaction of sorted-subset datasets, despite the large sequencing depth. Higher generation probabilities were observed for clonotypes shared by all four sorted-subset donors than for non-shared clonotypes. Because the study included a small number of donors, the genetic and exposure-history diversity represented was limited. Across a few donors, approximately 4.6% of naive CD4, roughly 3.5% of naive CD8, around 2.5% of memory CD4, and about 0.44% of memory CD8 clonotypes were shared. Naive subsets generally had larger estimated clonotype richness than memory subsets.

From cysteine to phenylalanine, the CDR3 is 14 amino acids long. Only CDR3 DNA is held: 42 bases, read in frame from base 1. Sequences GTSNPN (CDR1) and SVGIG (CDR2) are obtained from the germline V gene (reference sequence). The junction carries 14 bases between V and J, which are trimmed by 0 bases and 5 bases respectively. Concerning this clone: Its antigen remains undetermined. Base qualities are not recorded, but no much larger clone differs from it by a single base.

TCR CDR3 regions were amplified from genomic DNA by multiplex PCR using the deep immunoSEQ assay. Extracted genomic DNA from each cell subset was distributed evenly across all wells of several immunoSEQ 96-well plates, and each plate was treated as a replicate. For sorted subsets, about 200 ng genomic DNA, equal to 30,000 or so T cell genomes, was loaded into each replicate PCR. The purified libraries were quantified using a Qubit 3.0 fluorometer, sized with a Bioanalyzer 2100, and then quantified again using the KAPA Library Quantification kit. A separate single-read 150-cycle Illumina NextSeq 550 flow cell was used to sequence each immunoSEQ 96-well plate. Under the source paper's analysis protocol: The immunoSEQ output contained only junctional sequences without quality scores, so filtering could not match that applied to full-length reads. Sequences were annotated with PyIR, a Python wrapper for IgBLAST v1.9, and V/J genes and CDR3 were assigned using IMGT germline references. Reads were removed for weak V/J assignments (E-value above 1e-6), missing CDR3, stop codons, out-of-frame junctions, or ambiguous translated residues. V3J clonotypes were defined as sequences sharing an identical inferred V gene, J gene, and CDR3 amino acid sequence. Percentage overlap between repertoires was computed as shared unique clonotypes divided by the size of the smaller repertoire. Richness of each repertoire was evaluated using RTK rarefaction, the Chao1 estimator, and Recon v2.1 estimates of unobserved clonotypes. Generation probabilities were computed with OLGA for all TCRbeta clonotypes obtained by the gDNA method from a handful of donors. The source is immuneACCESS, and TCRdb retained only in-frame sequences with V and J called. Part of the clones is not carried over; for the studies checked, unresolved V genes explain less than half of this, and the remainder is unexplained. V, J and clone size derive from that table, while D and trimming were established from the DNA sequence. The sample table contains around 2,000,000 clones; only one count was recorded for about 95% of them. The top ten constitute roughly 1.2% of the sample.

The rearranged chain carries TRBV30 and TRBJ2-7, with a tentative D gene TRBD2 over 5 matching bases. This clonotype originated in a man younger than 35 in good health. Material for sequencing was naive CD8+ T cells sorted from blood. The cell subset or site label, read with the paper, signifies: CD45RA+CCR7+. The CDR3 sequence is CAWSVGGSGHEQYF. The DNA reads TGTGCCTGGAGTGTAGGCGGGTCCGGCCACGAGCAGTACTTC. When the CDR3 is completed using the reference TRBV30 and TRBJ2-7 genes on either side, the full variable domain is SQTIHQWPATLVQPVGSPLSLECTVEGTSNPNLYWYRQAAGRGLQLLFYSVGIGQISSEVPQNLSASRPQDRQFILSSKKLLLSDSGFYLCAWSVGGSGHEQYFGPGTRLTVT.